The clone carrying this T cell receptor beta chain was found a few times. The antigen is undetermined. Looked up from germline, CDR1 is SSHAT and CDR2 is FNYEAQ (reference sequence). The length of the CDR3 is 13 residues. Trimming pared 5 bases from V and 2 bases from J, leaving 9 bases between. This entry is derived from a study of beta chain features in type 1 diabetes. Study results and limitations: Since sequencing was performed on cDNA, cells with high TCR expression could be over-represented.

cDNA synthesis used the whole RNA isolate, giving expressed TCRB sequences. Clones were read by immunoSEQ multiplex PCR, and TCRdb kept only the in-frame ones, dropping some. This table holds roughly 370,000 clones, more than 11% found once. Cell sorting via CD45RO/CCR7/CD25/CD127/CD95/CD27 was performed to obtain CD4+ naive, central memory, regulatory and stem cell-like memory cells. This TCR came from a man aged 25 to 45 in good health. The sample consisted of naive CD4+ T cells from blood. The chain links TRBV7-7 to TRBJ2-5; maybe TRBD1 (6 bases). The CDR3 nucleotides read TGTGCCAGCAGCACCGACAGGCAAGAGACCCAGTACTTC. The encoded protein is CASSTDRQETQYF. Complete variable domain (other parts from reference TRBV7-7 and TRBJ2-5): GAGVSQSPRYKVTKRGQDVTLRCDPISSHATLYWYQQALGQGPEFLTYFNYEAQPDKSGLPSDRFSAERPEGSISTLTIQRTEQRDSAMYRCASSTDRQETQYFGPGTRLLVL.